These 8 T cell receptor beta chains came from one sample sequenced in a study of CD8+ T cells in alopecia areata. It was cDNA, reverse transcribed from extracted RNA, that served as the sequencing template. The table came from immunoSEQ multiplex PCR; TCRdb's copy has only in-frame clones and leaves some out. This table has 80,000 or so clones, approximately 66% appearing once. Treatment indicated: oral pan-JAK inhibitor, 5-10 mg twice daily. This sample comprised CD8+ T cells sorted from blood, obtained at week 24, from a patient treated with tofacitinib. These receptors came from a human donor with alopecia areata.

The chain is built from TRBV30 and TRBJ2-1; D is perhaps TRBD1 (6 bases). Germline V gives CDR1 GTSNPN, CDR2 SVGIG (reference sequence). The CDR3 covers 15 residues. V was shortened by 4 bases and J by 3 bases, with 16 bases between the two germline ends. CDR3 sequence (DNA): TGTGCCTGGAAAATCCGGACAGCCTACTACAATGAGCAGTTCTTC. Its protein product is CAWKIRTAYYNEQFF.

This chain joins TRBV14 and TRBJ2-7; no firm D call. The germline V gene has CDR1 SGHDN and CDR2 FVKESK. Trimming shortened V by 1 base and J by 3 bases, and 7 bases separated the two germline ends. This CDR3 has 13 residues. The CDR3 region is CASSQGLSYEQYF. DNA for the CDR3: TGTGCCAGCAGCCAAGGGTTAAGCTACGAGCAGTACTTC.

The chain employs TRBV23-1 and TRBJ1-5, with D tentatively TRBD1 (6 bases). TRBV23-1 is labeled an ORF, and its function is uncertain. V shed 7 bases and J shed 7 bases, with 20 bases lying between them. The CDR3 length is 15 residues. The CDR3 sequence: CASMGVGAGDQPQHF. The CDR3 DNA reads as TGCGCCAGCATGGGGGTTGGGGCAGGGGACCAGCCCCAGCATTTT.

The V call is TRBV6-5, the J call TRBJ2-5, with D perhaps matching TRBD2 (6 bases). The germline gives CDR1 MNHEY, CDR2 SVGAGI. V dropped 5 bases and J dropped 4 bases, with 17 bases sitting between them. This CDR3 comprises 15 residues. CDR3 DNA: TGTGCCAGCAGTCTCGCCGGAGGGATGGGAGAGACCCAGTACTTC. This sequence encodes CASSLAGGMGETQYF.

This sequence joins TRBV5-1 and TRBJ1-2; maybe TRBD1 (6 bases). The V gene's germline CDR1 is SGHRS and CDR2 YFSETQ. V lost 1 base, J lost 4 bases, and 17 bases lay in between. The CDR3 covers 16 residues. The CDR3 sequence is CASSLYAGDGGYGYTF. In DNA form, the CDR3 reads TGCGCCAGCAGCTTGTACGCAGGGGATGGCGGCTATGGCTACACCTTC.

With regard to this clone: This likely came from a read error, as a far larger clone is one base away. The chain joins TRBV5-6 to TRBJ2-3; D is perhaps TRBD2 (6 bases). Trimming removed 4 bases at V and 1 base at J, with 16 bases between. The CDR3 is made up of 16 amino acids. The germline V gene has CDR1 SGHDT and CDR2 YYEEEE. DNA for the CDR3: TGTGCCAGCAGCCAAGATCTCCAGCGGGGCACAGATACGCAGTATTTT. It is translated as CASSQDLQRGTDTQYF.

The chain employs TRBV4-1 and TRBJ1-4; maybe TRBD1 (6 bases). Germline CDR1 and CDR2: MGHRA and YSYEKL. The V end was cut by 6 bases, the J end by 5 bases, with 13 bases between. The CDR3 sequence is 14 residues long. CDR3 region: CASSPGQLNEKLFF. For the CDR3, the DNA is TGCGCCAGCAGTCCTGGACAGCTGAATGAAAAACTGTTTTTT.

V is TRBV27 and J is TRBJ1-5; the match to TRBD1 covers 9 bases. J gave up 7 bases and V 4 bases, and 14 bases lay outside the gene matches. The germline gives CDR1 MNHEY, CDR2 SMNVEV (reference sequence). CDR3 length: 17 amino acids. The CDR3 region has the DNA TGTGCCAGCAGTTCCACGACAGGGGGTGGGGTCGGGCAGCCCCAGCATTTT. Translated, it gives CASSSTTGGGVGQPQHF.